Each of the 32 T cell receptor beta chains below was sequenced from the same sample in a study of vaccination effects on CD4 cells after COVID-19. Sequencing used immunoSEQ multiplex PCR; TCRdb keeps in-frame clones, though not all of them. The sample contains 25,000 to 35,000 clones, around three quarters of which appear only once. Following culture for around 10 days, CD4+ T cells were isolated. Their specific antigens are unknown. The specimen was CD4+ T cells from PBMCs cultured without peptide, collected before COVID-19 vaccination. The receptors derive from a human donor who received a COVID-19 vaccine.

The gene calls are TRBV29-1 and TRBJ1-2; 10 nucleotides align to TRBD1. V lost 7 bases and J lost 9; bases outside the gene matches: 14. This CDR3 spans 14 amino acids. CDR1 is SQVTM and CDR2 is ANQGSEA in the germline V gene. The CDR3 coding sequence is TGCAGCGCCCTAAAGCCAGGGACAGGGGAGCGCTACACCTTC. This translates into CSALKPGTGERYTF.

The J gene is TRBJ2-1, the V gene TRBV5-5, with D possibly being TRBD1 (6 bases). Per the germline V gene, CDR1 is SGHKS and CDR2 is YYEKEE (reference sequence). The CDR3 contains 13 residues. Trimming left V 0 bases short and J 7 bases short, with 8 bases between. The CDR3 nucleotides are TGTGCCAGCAGCTTGGAGGGGGTGAATGAGCAGTTCTTC. This sequence encodes CASSLEGVNEQFF.

The chain uses TRBV11-2 and TRBJ2-2; TRBD2 agrees at 7 bases. The CDR3 consists of 16 residues. Per the germline V gene, CDR1 is SGHAT and CDR2 is FQNNGV. The V gene end was trimmed by 0 bases and the J gene end by 6 bases; junction bases not matched to a gene: 7. CDR3 nucleotide sequence: TGTGCCAGCAGCTTAGAGGGTGGTAGCGGGTCCGGGGAGCTGTTTTTT. Amino acids: CASSLEGGSGSGELFF.

This chain links TRBV19 with TRBJ2-3; possibly TRBD1 for D (6 bases). Germline lookup yields CDR1 LNHDA and CDR2 SQIVND (reference sequence). CDR3 size: 15 residues. The V and J ends lost 3 bases and 5 bases respectively, with 15 bases between them. The DNA of the CDR3 is TGTGCCAGTAGTATGGGGGCCGCGACTCAAGATACGCAGTATTTT. It is translated as CASSMGAATQDTQYF.

The CDR3 DNA reads TGTGCCAGCTCAGCTCTAGCGGGAGCTTATGAGACCCAGTACTTC. Translated: CASSALAGAYETQYF. The chain is built from TRBV18 and TRBJ2-5, with TRBD2 matching over 10 bases. This CDR3 has 15 amino acids. The V segment lost 5 bases and the J segment 5 bases; nucleotides outside the gene matches: 8. Looked up from germline, CDR1 is KGHSH and CDR2 is LQKENI.

This sequence joins TRBV6-5 and TRBJ2-2; D unresolved. Trimming took off 0 bases at V and 3 bases at J, with 8 bases between the two ends. The germline V gene has CDR1 MNHEY and CDR2 SVGAGI. CDR3 length: 15 amino acids. The CDR3 nucleotides are TGTGCCAGCAGTTACTCGAAACCGTACACCGGGGAGCTGTTTTTT. This translates into CASSYSKPYTGELFF.

The sample holds one count of this clone. The rearrangement uses TRBV6-5 and TRBJ1-2; 7 nucleotides match TRBD1. V was clipped by 6 bases and J by 4 bases; unmatched bases: 5. The CDR3 covers 13 residues. Germline CDR1 MNHEY, CDR2 SVGAGI. The CDR3 DNA reads TGTGCCAGCAGACCGACAGGGTTCTATGGCTACACCTTC. Translation: CASRPTGFYGYTF.

Turning to this clone: This sample also contains other DNA sequences that code for the same CDR3. The chain uses TRBV5-4 and TRBJ2-3; D uncertain. The CDR3 runs 13 residues. With 0 bases removed from V and 1 base from J, the gap between germline ends came to 3 bases. Germline V CDR1 and CDR2: SGHNT, YYREEE (reference sequence). The CDR3 DNA follows: TGTGCCAGCAGCTTGGGCGGCACAGATACGCAGTATTTT. This translates into CASSLGGTDTQYF.

The chain joins TRBV19 to TRBJ2-1; D is perhaps TRBD1 (5 bases). V lost 5 bases and J lost 0, with 11 bases in between. In germline, CDR1 is LNHDA, CDR2 SQIVND (reference sequence). The CDR3 consists of 15 residues. CDR3 nucleotides: TGTGCCAGTAGTCCGGACACGAGCTCCTACAATGAGCAGTTCTTC. Amino acids: CASSPDTSSYNEQFF.

This clone occurred once. The chain has TRBV5-4 and TRBJ1-3, with a weak D call TRBD1 (6 bases). Looked up from germline, CDR1 is SGHNT and CDR2 is YYREEE (reference sequence). This CDR3 spans 15 amino acids. Trimming took off 0 bases at V and 2 bases at J, with 9 bases between the two ends. The CDR3 region has the DNA TGTGCCAGCAGCTTGGGTGGACAGCCTGGAAACACCATATATTTT. This gives the protein CASSLGGQPGNTIYF. Based on the CDR3 plus reference TRBV5-4 and TRBJ1-3, the full variable domain is ETGVTQSPTHLIKTRGQQVTLRCSSQSGHNTVSWYQQALGQGPQFIFQYYREEENGRGNFPPRFSGLQFPNYSSELNVNALELDDSALYLCASSLGGQPGNTIYFGEGSWLTVV.

V gene TRBV11-2 combines with J gene TRBJ2-3; 8 nucleotides match TRBD2. Germline loops: CDR1 SGHAT, CDR2 FQNNGV. V dropped 4 bases and J dropped 4; count of bases not matched to a gene: 4. This CDR3 has 14 amino acids. The CDR3 loop reads CASSYGAGADTQYF. The CDR3 nucleotides are TGTGCCAGCAGCTACGGAGCGGGGGCAGATACGCAGTATTTT.

The chain joins TRBV7-9 to TRBJ1-1; a weak D match, TRBD1 (5 bases). V dropped 5 bases and J dropped 2 bases, with 12 bases sitting between them. The CDR3 is made up of 14 amino acids. CDR1 and CDR2 (germline): SEHNR, FQNEAQ (reference sequence). The CDR3 loop reads CASSLMTANTEAFF. The CDR3 DNA reads as TGTGCCAGCAGCCTAATGACAGCTAACACTGAAGCTTTCTTT.

The V call is TRBV18, the J call TRBJ1-1; D might be TRBD1 (6 bases). Germline V lookup: CDR1 KGHSH, CDR2 LQKENI. Between the trimmed V and J ends, which lost 4 bases and 7 bases, there was a span of 10 bases. This CDR3 is built from 12 residues. Written as DNA, the CDR3 is TGTGCCAGCTCACAGGACAGTAGTGAAGCTTTCTTT. It codes for CASSQDSSEAFF.

The genes are TRBV5-1 and TRBJ2-1; no reliable D call. Germline loops: CDR1 SGHRS, CDR2 YFSETQ. The ends were cut back, 4 bases at V and 9 bases at J, with 8 bases in the middle. The CDR3 covers 11 residues. Here the CDR3 DNA reads TGCGCCAGCAGCCTTAATAGTGAGCAGTTCTTC. Translation gives CASSLNSEQFF.

This clone was counted between two and nine times. The chain employs TRBV5-6 and TRBJ1-6; the match to TRBD1 covers 10 bases. Germline V gene lookup returns CDR1 SGHDT and CDR2 YYEEEE. The CDR3 runs 14 residues. Trimming cost V 5 bases and J 6 bases; bases outside gene matches: 2. CDR3 in amino acids: CASRRTGGNSPLHF. Written as DNA, the CDR3 is TGTGCCAGCAGACGGACAGGGGGTAATTCACCCCTCCACTTT.

With respect to this clone: An end of the junction differs from the germline gene, which may be a read error. Other nucleotide sequences in the sample specify the same CDR3. The genes are TRBV5-4 and TRBJ1-2; D is perhaps TRBD1 (5 bases). Germline assignment: CDR1 SGHNT and CDR2 YYREEE (reference sequence). This CDR3 has 14 residues. CDR3 sequence reads: CASSLEMGDWGYTF. The CDR3 DNA sequence: TGTGCCAGCAGCTTGGAGATGGGGGATTGGGGCTACACCTTT.

This clone has just a few counts. V is TRBV7-9 and J is TRBJ1-2; D gene ambiguous. Trimming shortened V by 1 base and J by 0 bases, and 9 bases separated the two germline ends. There are 15 residues in the CDR3. Germline V CDR1 and CDR2: SEHNR, FQNEAQ (reference sequence). CDR3 amino acids: CASSLGHSPNYGYTF. The CDR3 DNA sequence: TGTGCCAGCAGCTTAGGACACTCCCCTAACTATGGCTACACCTTC. Variable domain in full (rest from reference TRBV7-9 and TRBJ1-2): DTGVSQNPRHKITKRGQNVTFRCDPISEHNRLYWYRQTLGQGPEFLTYFQNEAQLEKSRLLSDRFSAERPKGSFSTLEIQRTEQGDSAMYLCASSLGHSPNYGYTFGSGTRLTVV.

The chain employs TRBV5-1 and TRBJ2-1; 11 bases agree with TRBD2. Germline V lookup: CDR1 SGHRS, CDR2 YFSETQ. The CDR3 sequence is 18 residues long. V shed 2 bases and J 0 bases; nucleotides not matched to a gene: 7. The CDR3 is CASSLGRGLAASYNEQFF. Here the CDR3 DNA reads TGCGCCAGCAGCTTAGGGAGGGGACTAGCGGCCTCCTACAATGAGCAGTTCTTC.

The chain combines TRBV4-1 with TRBJ2-3; 7 bases agree with TRBD2. V dropped 5 bases and J dropped 3; count of bases not matched to a gene: 14. Germline values: CDR1 MGHRA, CDR2 YSYEKL. The CDR3 loop spans 17 amino acids. The CDR3 reads CASSLVLGGANTDTQYF. The CDR3 DNA reads TGCGCCAGCAGCTTGGTCTTGGGAGGGGCGAATACAGATACGCAGTATTTT.

The chain joins TRBV19 to TRBJ2-7; a weak D match, TRBD1 (6 bases). The CDR3 consists of 13 residues. Germline V gene sequence: CDR1 LNHDA, CDR2 SQIVND (reference sequence). Between the trimmed V and J ends, which lost 4 bases and 5 bases, there was a span of 12 bases. As DNA, the CDR3 is TGTGCCAGTAGTAGATTACAGGGAGACGAGCAGTACTTC. Translating gives CASSRLQGDEQYF.

V is TRBV25-1 and J is TRBJ2-5, with D perhaps being TRBD1 or TRBD2 (6 bases each). CDR3 length: 15 residues. Germline V gene lookup returns CDR1 MGHDK and CDR2 SYGVNS. V gave up 3 bases and J gave up 5 bases, with 16 bases separating them. The CDR3 here is CASSEDSWGVETQYF. The CDR3 DNA follows: TGTGCCAGCAGTGAGGACAGTTGGGGGGTGGAGACCCAGTACTTC.

The V and J genes are TRBV18 and TRBJ1-6; D is unclear. Trimming removed 4 bases from V and 8 bases from J, with 15 bases in between. The length of the CDR3 is 15 residues. In germline, CDR1 is KGHSH, CDR2 LQKENI. Here the CDR3 reads CASSLRAGGDSPLHF. The CDR3 region has the DNA TGTGCCAGCTCACTAAGGGCCGGAGGAGATTCACCCCTCCACTTT.

The V call is TRBV7-9, the J call TRBJ2-2; 7 nucleotides line up with TRBD2. This CDR3 has 14 amino acids. CDR1 and CDR2 from the germline V gene are SEHNR and FQNEAQ (reference sequence). Germline trimming cut 3 bases from V and 4 bases from J; bases unmatched to any gene: 2. The DNA for the CDR3 is TGTGCCAGCAGCTTGGGGGGGAGCACCGGGGAGCTGTTTTTT. It specifies CASSLGGSTGELFF.

This chain links TRBV3-1 (or the pseudogene TRBV3-2) with TRBJ2-4, with D possibly being TRBD1 (5 bases). CDR1 and CDR2 (germline): LGHDT, YNNKEL (reference sequence). The CDR3 length is 14 residues. The germline V and J ends were trimmed by 4 bases and 4 bases, with 11 bases remaining between them. CDR3 loop: CASSPQGGKNIQYF. CDR3 coding DNA: TGTGCCAGCAGCCCCCAGGGCGGAAAAAACATTCAGTACTTC.

The chain carries TRBV6-6 and TRBJ2-6; D remains unclear. This CDR3 has 16 residues. The V gene lost 0 bases and the J gene lost 1 base, with 7 bases spanning the gap. The germline V gene encodes CDR1 MNHNY and CDR2 SVGAGI (reference sequence). In DNA, the CDR3 is TGTGCCAGCAGTTACTCGACTGGATCTGGGGCCAACGTCCTGACTTTC. This encodes CASSYSTGSGANVLTF.

The genes are TRBV15 and TRBJ1-5, with 10 nucleotides matching TRBD1. Looked up from germline, CDR1 is LNHNV and CDR2 is YYDKDF (reference sequence). After removal of 0 bases from V and 9 bases from J, the junction contained 11 bases not matched to a gene. This CDR3 has 17 amino acids. The CDR3 spells CATSRDGDRGPDGPQHF. CDR3 sequence (DNA): TGTGCCACCAGCAGAGATGGTGACAGGGGGCCGGATGGGCCCCAGCATTTT.

The J gene is TRBJ1-2, the V gene TRBV4-1; D not resolved. Looked up from germline, CDR1 is MGHRA and CDR2 is YSYEKL. The V gene lost 3 bases and the J gene lost 4 bases, with 15 bases spanning the gap. This CDR3 has 15 amino acids. The CDR3 region is CASSQEPVKGYGYTF. The CDR3 region has the DNA TGCGCCAGCAGCCAGGAACCCGTCAAGGGCTATGGCTACACCTTC.

This clone was seen only once. The CDR3 region is CASSLVGGLDYGYTF. DNA for the CDR3: TGCGCCAGCAGCTTGGTAGGGGGACTAGACTATGGCTACACCTTC. The chain recombines TRBV5-1 with TRBJ1-2, with TRBD1 as a possible D gene (6 bases). The ends were cut back, 0 bases at V and 3 bases at J, with 12 bases in the middle. From germline, CDR1 is SGHRS and CDR2 YFSETQ. This CDR3 has 15 amino acids.

The table lists this clone with a few counts. The chain is built from TRBV6-5 and TRBJ1-2; 7 bases agree with TRBD1. The germline gives CDR1 MNHEY, CDR2 SVGAGI. The CDR3 has 15 amino acids. With V trimmed by 6 bases and J by 8 bases, 15 bases remained unmatched. The CDR3 nucleotides read TGTGCCAGCAGGAGAAGACAGGGTTCATTTCGCGGCTACACCTTC. Amino acid sequence: CASRRRQGSFRGYTF.

Regarding this clone: At the DNA level, this CDR3 is encoded by other sequences in the same sample as well. The CDR3 bases are TGTGCCAGCAGACTGGGACAGGGCTATGGCTACACCTTC. This gives the protein CASRLGQGYGYTF. V and J are TRBV6-5 and TRBJ1-2; 9 bases are shared with TRBD1. Germline assignment: CDR1 MNHEY and CDR2 SVGAGI. CDR3 size: 13 residues. Trimming took 6 bases from V and 4 from J; bases not matched to a gene: 3.

The V and J genes are TRBV25-1 and TRBJ2-1, with a tentative D call TRBD1 (6 bases). The V gene lost 2 bases and the J gene lost 2 bases, with 10 bases spanning the gap. Germline assignment: CDR1 MGHDK and CDR2 SYGVNS. The CDR3 spans 15 residues. The CDR3 protein is CASSEVTGAYNEQFF. For the CDR3, the DNA is TGTGCCAGCAGTGAAGTGACAGGAGCCTACAATGAGCAGTTCTTC.

This clone was seen a few times. The chain is built from TRBV5-1 and TRBJ1-5; 8 bases are shared with TRBD1. The CDR3 has 15 amino acids. CDR1 and CDR2 (germline): SGHRS, YFSETQ. The junction had 3 bases not matched to a gene; V was cut back by 0 bases and J by 4 bases. CDR3: CASSLGQGLNQPQHF. The CDR3 DNA reads TGCGCCAGCAGCTTGGGACAGGGGTTGAATCAGCCCCAGCATTTT. The full variable domain, in which reference TRBV5-1 and TRBJ1-5 provide the parts outside the CDR3, is KAGVTQTPRYLIKTRGQQVTLSCSPISGHRSVSWYQQTPGQGLQFLFEYFSETQRNKGNFPGRFSGRQFSNSRSEMNVSTLELGDSALYLCASSLGQGLNQPQHFGDGTRLSIL.